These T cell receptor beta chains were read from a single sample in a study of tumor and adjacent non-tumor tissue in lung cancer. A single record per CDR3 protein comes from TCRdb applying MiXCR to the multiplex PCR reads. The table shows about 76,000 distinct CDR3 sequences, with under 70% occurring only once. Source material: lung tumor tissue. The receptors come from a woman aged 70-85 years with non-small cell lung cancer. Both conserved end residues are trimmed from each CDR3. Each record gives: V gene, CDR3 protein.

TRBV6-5,ASSYSIGEREEIQY
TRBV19,ASSQTGFSNQPQH
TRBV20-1,SARDLTGGIYQQY
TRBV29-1,SAGPSGAYQDNQY
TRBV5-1,ASSLSGGNTEAF
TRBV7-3,TGSLTPSGRNTVELF
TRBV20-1,SADPRANATYVQY
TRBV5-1,ASNCTQPQY
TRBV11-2,ASSLDFATYEHY
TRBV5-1,ASSRPSDTQY
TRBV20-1,SALDGGNTGELF
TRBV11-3,ASSPSHRQANTEAF
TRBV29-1,SVVGSGHGITYEQY
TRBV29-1,SPGQDLGYEQY
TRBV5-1,ASSFMTGGWAKNIQY
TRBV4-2,ASSLMTSGSDEQL